The clone carrying this T cell receptor beta chain was seen only once. Only in-frame clones appear in the TCRdb table, and some are missing; sequencing was by immunoSEQ multiplex PCR. Of roughly 63,000 clones listed, roughly nine tenths were seen once; the top ten hold 0.95% to 1.5%. The data originate from a study of cytomegalovirus exposure and HLA in healthy donors. This CDR3 is 15 amino acids long. V was clipped by 4 bases and J by 6 bases; unmatched bases: 7. Germline V gives CDR1 LNHDA, CDR2 SQIVND (reference sequence). This clonotype originated in a young woman in good health and CMV-seronegative. Material: PBMCs. The rearrangement links TRBV19 to TRBJ1-5; 9 positions agree with TRBD1. The chain's CDR3 is CASSRQGDGGQPQHF. In nucleotides, the CDR3 is TGTGCCAGTAGTAGACAGGGGGATGGAGGTCAGCCCCAGCATTTT.